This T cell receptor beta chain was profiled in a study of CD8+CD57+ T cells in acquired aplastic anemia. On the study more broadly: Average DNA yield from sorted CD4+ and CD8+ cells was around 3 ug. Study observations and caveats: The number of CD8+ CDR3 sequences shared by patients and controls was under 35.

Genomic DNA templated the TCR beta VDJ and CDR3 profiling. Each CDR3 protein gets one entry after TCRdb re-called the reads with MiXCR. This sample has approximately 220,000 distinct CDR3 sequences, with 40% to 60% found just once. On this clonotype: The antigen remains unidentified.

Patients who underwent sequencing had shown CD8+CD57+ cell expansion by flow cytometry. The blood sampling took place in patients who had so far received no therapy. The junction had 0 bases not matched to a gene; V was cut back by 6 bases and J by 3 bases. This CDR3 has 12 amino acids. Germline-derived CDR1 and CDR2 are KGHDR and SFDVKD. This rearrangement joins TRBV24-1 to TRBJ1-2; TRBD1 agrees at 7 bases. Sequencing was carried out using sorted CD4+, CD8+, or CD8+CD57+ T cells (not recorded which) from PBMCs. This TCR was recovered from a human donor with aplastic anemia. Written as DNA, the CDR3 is TGTGCCACCAGTCAGGGGGACTATGGCTACACCTTC. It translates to CATSQGDYGYTF.